The rows below give T cell receptor beta chains drawn from one sample of a study of blood T cell repertoires in COVID-19. Generated by immunoSEQ multiplex PCR, the TCRdb table keeps only in-frame clones and is missing some. The table shows about 240,000 clones, with around 86% occurring only once. Input material: peripheral blood. These receptors all stem from a woman aged 55-70 years with active or convalescent COVID-19. Each CDR3 is given with its conserved first and last residue. D genes are given only for firm matches. Size tells how often a clone was seen (once, few, many) or the class of an expanded clone, and some rows leave it out.

V gene	J gene	clone size	D gene	CDR3 DNA	CDR3 protein
TRBV7-9	TRBJ1-5	.	.	TGTGCCAGCAGCTTATTTGAGGAGTCGCAGCCCCAGCATTTT	CASSLFEESQPQHF
TRBV19	TRBJ1-5	.	.	TGTGCCAGTAGTCTACGGACCTCGGGGCAGCCCCAGCATTTT	CASSLRTSGQPQHF
TRBV3-1/TRBV3-2	TRBJ1-1	once	TRBD1	TGTGCCAGCAGCCAAGGACAGGGGTCGGAAGCTTTCTTT	CASSQGQGSEAFF
TRBV19	TRBJ2-2	.	.	TGTGCCAGTAAACCGGGAAACACCGGGGAGCTGTTTTTT	CASKPGNTGELFF
TRBV5-5	TRBJ1-4	.	.	TGTGCCAGCAGCCTAACTGGACAGAGTAATGAAAAACTGTTTTTT	CASSLTGQSNEKLFF
TRBV19	TRBJ1-1	.	TRBD1	TGTGCCAGTAGTATACCAGGACAGGCGAGGAACACTGAAGCTTTCTTT	CASSIPGQARNTEAFF
TRBV5-4	TRBJ2-1	.	TRBD2	TGTGCCAGCAGCCCGCCGGGGGGGGCCTCCTACAATGAGCAGTTCTTC	CASSPPGGASYNEQFF
TRBV21-1	TRBJ2-1	.	.	TGTGCCAGCAGCAAAGTTTGGCAGGGTAGTATTACTGAGCAGTTCTTC	CASSKVWQGSITEQFF
TRBV6-6	TRBJ2-5	.	.	TGTGCCAGCAGTTATGGGGGGAGTACGGAGACCCAGTACTTC	CASSYGGSTETQYF
TRBV6-5	TRBJ1-1	.	.	TGTGCCAGCAGTTACTCCCGGGAGGCACTAACTGAAGCTTTCTTT	CASSYSREALTEAFF
TRBV7-2	TRBJ2-5	.	.	TGTGCCAGCAGCTCTTTGGACAGAAGGGAGACCCAGTACTTC	CASSSLDRRETQYF